The clone carrying this TCR beta chain is deemed large. This sample is drawn from a study of blood T cell repertoires in COVID-19. At the level of the study: The United States, Italy and Spain provided the acute and convalescent COVID-19 samples. The analysed material was cDNA or gDNA that came from T cells, B-cell-depleted T cells, or PBMCs.

Original data processing: Amplification of reference gene primers provided the estimated nucleated cell counts. The protocol was immunoSEQ multiplex PCR, while the TCRdb copy is restricted to in-frame clones and leaves out a portion. V and J calls and clone size are given by that table; D and trimming were obtained from the DNA. The repertoire has 200,000 to 250,000 clones, around 84% of them found once; the top ten carry 2.9%. Germline V gene sequence: CDR1 DFQATT, CDR2 SNEGSKA (reference sequence). J gave up 5 bases and V 3 bases, and 10 bases lay outside the gene matches. This CDR3 comprises 15 residues.

This sequence joins TRBV20-1 and TRBJ2-3; 8 nucleotides agree with TRBD2. The source of this sequence is a man aged 45-60 years who had recovered from COVID-19. The sample comprised peripheral blood. The CDR3 spells CSASDLGGRLDTQYF. The CDR3 DNA is TGCAGTGCTAGTGACTTGGGCGGGAGGTTAGATACGCAGTATTTT.